This T cell receptor beta chain stems from a study of T-cell memory formation after mild COVID-19. In the study overall: For the most part, TCR clusters were specific to one donor.

The CDR3 is made up of 15 amino acids. Unmatched junction bases numbered 8, after V lost 2 bases and J lost 4 bases. From germline, CDR1 is DFQATT and CDR2 SNEGSKA (reference sequence). This clonotype was counted ten times or more. Antigen: not known. TCRdb reanalysed the 5' RACE reads using MiXCR and keeps one entry per CDR3 protein. The table records 30,000 to 45,000 distinct CDR3 sequences, roughly 10% of them present only once. Findings and limits, study-wide: CD4+ contracting clones were found mainly in CM and EM, and CD8+ ones in EMRA. Several responding clones turned up in pre-infection memory, indicating that cross-reactive memory may have taken part.

The sequence came from a young man who had mild COVID-19 (a few samples of this study predate the infection). Cell type and time point are not known. Sequenced material: PBMCs or a T cell subset sorted from them (not recorded which). The chain employs TRBV20-1 and TRBJ1-1; 9 nucleotides match TRBD1. CDR3 in DNA: TGCAGTGCTAGAAATGGGGACAGGGAGGTCACTGAAGCTTTCTTT. Its translation is CSARNGDREVTEAFF.